This T cell receptor beta chain was recovered during a study of blood T cell repertoires in COVID-19. Looking at the study overall: The United States, Italy and Spain provided the acute and convalescent COVID-19 samples. PBMCs, B-cell-depleted T cells, or T cells provided the cDNA or gDNA that made up the material.

Looked up from germline, CDR1 is KGHSH and CDR2 is LQKENI. The V end was cut by 8 bases, the J end by 6 bases, with 17 bases between. CDR3 size: 13 residues. Methods used by the authors: Reference gene primer amplification in the assay estimated nucleated cell counts. Profiled with immunoSEQ multiplex PCR; TCRdb holds only in-frame clones, not every one. V, J and clone size are those of that table, while D and trimming were read from the DNA. The data contain approximately 260,000 clones, 75% to 90% of them singletons. The chain employs TRBV18 and TRBJ2-7; maybe TRBD2 (6 bases). This clonotype originated in a man aged 55 to 70 who had recovered from COVID-19. The sequencing sample was made of peripheral blood. The CDR3 DNA reads as TGTGCCAGCCAAGGAGGGGCCCACGGCGAGCAGTACTTC. Its protein product is CASQGGAHGEQYF.